Included here is one T cell receptor beta chain sequence, with context. This entry comes from a study of blood T cell repertoires in COVID-19. Study context: The samples span acute and convalescent COVID-19 from the United States, Italy and Spain. Sources were T cells, B-cell-depleted T cells, or PBMCs; the material itself was cDNA or gDNA.

This CDR3 contains 13 residues. CDR1 SNHLY and CDR2 FYNNEI come from the germline V gene. With 0 bases removed from V and 6 bases from J, the gap between germline ends came to 8 bases. Original processing methods: Using reference gene primer amplification, nucleated cell counts were estimated. TCRdb keeps only in-frame clones here, not all; method: immunoSEQ multiplex PCR. D and trimming were read from the DNA, whereas the V and J calls and clone size are those reported in that table. Of about 26,000 clones in the sample, around nine tenths are singletons; the top ten hold roughly 12%. This chain uses TRBV2 with TRBJ1-1; tentatively, D is TRBD1 (6 bases). The sequencing sample was made of peripheral blood. The clonotype was recovered from a human donor in a cohort sampled during active COVID-19. The donor label of this sample is uncertain. The CDR3 DNA reads as TGTGCCAGCAGTGAAGCTCGGACAGCTGAAGCTTTCTTT. It encodes CASSEARTAEAFF.